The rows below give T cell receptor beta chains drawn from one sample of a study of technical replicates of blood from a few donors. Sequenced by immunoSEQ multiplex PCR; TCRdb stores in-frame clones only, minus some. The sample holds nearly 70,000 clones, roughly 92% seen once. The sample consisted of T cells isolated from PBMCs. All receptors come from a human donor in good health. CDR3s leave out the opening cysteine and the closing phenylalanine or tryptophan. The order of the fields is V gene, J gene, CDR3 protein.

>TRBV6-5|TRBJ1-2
ASRLAGGGYT
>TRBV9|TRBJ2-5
ASSRGGQETQY
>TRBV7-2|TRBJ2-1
ASSLVGTSVGNEQF
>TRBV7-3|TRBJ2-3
ASTPFGEREVTDTQY
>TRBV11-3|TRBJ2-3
ASSLGLAESTDTQY
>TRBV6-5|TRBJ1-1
ASSYDNLNTEAF
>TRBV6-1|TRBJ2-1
ASSAGLTSGRDNEQF
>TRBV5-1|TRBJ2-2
ASSPSGTGTGELF
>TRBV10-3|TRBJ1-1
ATRPPGGDTEAF
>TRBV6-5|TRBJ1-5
ASSYGQGNQPQH
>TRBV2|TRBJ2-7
ASSRTRSYEQY
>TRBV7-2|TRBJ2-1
ASSPSGGLAEPNEQF
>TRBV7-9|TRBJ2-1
ASTPHVANEQF
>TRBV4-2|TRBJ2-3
ASSSGGETDTQY
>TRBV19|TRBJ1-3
ASTSQGANTIY
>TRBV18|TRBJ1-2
ASSPTGGPRVNYGYT
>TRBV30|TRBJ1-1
ALHSGTEAF
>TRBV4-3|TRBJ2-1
ASSQDRGTAVDEQF
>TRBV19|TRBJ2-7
ATGQSYEQY
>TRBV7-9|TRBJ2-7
ASSWSYEQY
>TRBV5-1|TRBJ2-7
ASSLYGRVSYEQY
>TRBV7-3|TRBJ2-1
ASSLGGLAVNEQF
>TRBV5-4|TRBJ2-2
ASSSLQAPGELF
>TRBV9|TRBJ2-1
ASSYDSYNEQF
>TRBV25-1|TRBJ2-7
ASPDRYYEQY
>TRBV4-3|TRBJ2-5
ATSRTGGLGETQY
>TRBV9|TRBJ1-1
ASSVVMTGLAF
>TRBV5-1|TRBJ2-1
ASSEQGNGINEQF
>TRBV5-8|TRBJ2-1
ASSGTWRRF
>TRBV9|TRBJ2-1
ASSPRDYNEQF
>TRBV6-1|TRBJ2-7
ASSEKYFGVLGEQY
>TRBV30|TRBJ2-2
ALTSPTGELF
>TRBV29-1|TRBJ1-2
SVTGSTGYT
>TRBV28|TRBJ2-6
ASSYQISGANVLT
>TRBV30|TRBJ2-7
AWRGQAYEQY
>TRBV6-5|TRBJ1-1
ASSYGEHTEAF
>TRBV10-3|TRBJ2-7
ATLESSLYEQY
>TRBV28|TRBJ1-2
ASSKGTGIYGYT
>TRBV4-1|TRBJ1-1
ASSRGGTTEAF
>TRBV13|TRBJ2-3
ANRQASTDTQY
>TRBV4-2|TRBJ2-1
ASSQVRGPYEQF
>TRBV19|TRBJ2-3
ASSKGLTDTQY
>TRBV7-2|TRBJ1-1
ASSLIRGAWTEAF
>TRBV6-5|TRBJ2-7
ASSGLAGGHYEQY
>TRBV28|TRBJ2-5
ASSLYRDSETQY
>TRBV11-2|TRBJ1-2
ASSLGTGGYHGYT